Listed here are 3 T cell receptor beta chains from one sample, sequenced in a study of cytomegalovirus exposure and HLA in healthy donors (dated by TCRdb to about 2017). The protocol used for the library was the immunoSEQ multiplex PCR assay. For the multiplex PCR, a mixture combining 60 forward primers for TCR Vbeta segments and 13 reverse primers for TCR Jbeta segments was used. TCRdb obtained this table from immuneACCESS and retained in-frame rearrangements with V and J assigned. These tables miss some clones; where compared with another copy, unresolved V genes account for less than half of the shortfall, and the remainder is unexplained. The table for this sample shows around 120,000 clones. The ten largest clones capture 0.55% to 0.6% of the sample. Sequenced input: PBMCs. The origin of the receptors is a man over 45 in good health and CMV-seronegative.

The chain is built from TRBV5-1 and TRBJ2-1, with 7 bases fitting TRBD2. V shed 2 bases and J 10 bases; nucleotides not matched to a gene: 3. The CDR3 consists of 12 residues. Looked up from germline, CDR1 is SGHRS and CDR2 is YFSETQ. CDR3: CASSFQGGEQFF. The CDR3 DNA follows: TGCGCCAGCAGCTTCCAGGGAGGGGAGCAGTTCTTC.

This sequence joins TRBV30 and TRBJ2-7; weak D call: TRBD1 (5 bases). The CDR3 runs 14 residues. Looked up from germline, CDR1 is GTSNPN and CDR2 is SVGIG (reference sequence). The ends were cut back, 2 bases at V and 6 bases at J, with 17 bases in the middle. In DNA form, the CDR3 reads TGTGCCTGGAGTCAGGACACCCTAGTCGGCGAGCAGTACTTC. Residues: CAWSQDTLVGEQYF.

The chain combines TRBV4-2 with TRBJ2-5; maybe TRBD1 (7 bases). CDR3 length equals 15 residues. V was clipped by 0 bases and J by 7 bases, with 15 bases between them. CDR1 is LGHNA and CDR2 is YNFKEQ in the germline V gene. CDR3 in DNA: TGTGCCAGCAGCCAAGAGGGGGGAACAGGGGTGACCCAGTACTTC. Translated, it gives CASSQEGGTGVTQYF.